This section outlines one T cell receptor beta chain sequence together with its context. The data were taken from a study of human T cells and chemical hapten exposure. As for time point: healthy volunteer bleed at 2 weeks. Researchers extracted total RNA from unfractionated whole blood. Authors' methods: The number of TCRs in each sample had a median of about 100,000 and spanned about 23,224 to 690,600. Via MiXCR, TCRdb re-called the RACE reads, giving one row per CDR3 protein. TCRdb, rather than the study authors, made the V and J calls. The table has around 45,000 distinct CDR3 sequences, roughly 4.2% seen once. This CDR3 contains 17 residues. V shed 3 bases and J 1 base; nucleotides not matched to a gene: 9. The germline gives CDR1 MGHRA, CDR2 YSYEKL.

The chain joins TRBV4-1 to TRBJ2-1, with TRBD2 matching over 7 bases. The sequenced sample was whole blood. This clonotype originated in a human donor in good health. Some clones in this sample may be carry-over from other donors' samples. As DNA, the CDR3 is TGCGCCAGCAGCCACCCTCGTGGGCGGGGGTCCTACAATGAGCAGTTCTTC. Amino acid sequence: CASSHPRGRGSYNEQFF.